The next 19 T cell receptor beta chains were all read from a single sample in a study of regulatory T cells in long-lasting Graves disease. With iRepertoire HTBI primers and Arm-PCR of CDR3 regions, TCR beta libraries were built. TCRdb reprocessed the multiplex PCR reads with MiXCR, giving one entry per CDR3 protein. Counted here are around 420,000 distinct CDR3 sequences, about 15% occurring once; the ten biggest clones make up approximately 7.8%. Documented time point: newly diagnosed GD, antithyroid drugs for less than 3 months. From PBMCs, RNA was extracted and then used to make the TCR library. The sample was also linked to a second study, of T cells in Graves' hyperthyroidism and ophthalmopathy.

Sequences were derived from peripheral blood mononuclear cells (PBMCs), sampled at new diagnosis, from a patient treated with antithyroid drugs. The source of these receptors is a middle-aged woman with Graves disease.

This clonotype was counted a few times. The chain carries TRBV11-3 and TRBJ2-5; 10 bases line up with TRBD1. Per the germline V gene, CDR1 is SGHNT and CDR2 is YENEEA. The CDR3 spans 15 residues. J gave up 4 bases and V 5 bases, and 7 bases lay outside the gene matches. CDR3 loop: CASSPRTGGAETQYF. The CDR3 nucleotides read TGTGCCAGCAGCCCTCGGACAGGGGGAGCAGAGACCCAGTACTTC.

Only a few counts were recorded for this clonotype. CDR3 in amino acids: CASGFGGLGSTDTQYF. CDR3 DNA sequence: TGTGCTAGTGGTTTCGGCGGATTAGGAAGCACAGATACGCAGTATTTT. The chain joins TRBV12-5 to TRBJ2-3; no definite D call. Germline V CDR1 and CDR2: LGHNT, FRNRAP. Between the trimmed V and J ends, which lost 3 bases and 0 bases, there was a span of 13 bases. The CDR3 runs to 16 residues. The full variable domain, its missing parts supplied by reference TRBV12-5 and TRBJ2-3, is DARVTQTPRHKVTEMGQEVTMRCQPILGHNTVFWYRQTMMQGLELLAYFRNRAPLDDSGMPKDRFSAEMPDATLATLKIQPSEPRDSAVYFCASGFGGLGSTDTQYFGPGTRLTVL.

This clonotype was found many times. The J gene is TRBJ2-7, the V gene TRBV6-1, with D perhaps TRBD2 (6 bases). This CDR3 contains 13 residues. With 6 bases removed from V and 4 bases from J, the gap between germline ends came to 13 bases. The germline gives CDR1 MNHNS, CDR2 SASEGT. The CDR3 nucleotides read TGTGCCAGCAGGGACCATGGACTATACGAGCAGTACTTC. As protein: CASRDHGLYEQYF.

In its sample, this clonotype was seen many times. This chain connects TRBV29-1 to TRBJ1-1; D uncertain. V lost 4 bases to trimming and J lost 4 bases, with 19 bases between them. CDR1 and CDR2 (germline): SQVTM, ANQGSEA. The CDR3 consists of 15 residues. The CDR3 DNA sequence: TGCAGCGTTGGGATCCCCACCGGAGGGCCCACTGAAGCTTTCTTT. This codes for CSVGIPTGGPTEAFF.

This clonotype has more than one count but fewer than ten. V gene TRBV4-3 combines with J gene TRBJ1-2; 9 positions match TRBD1. J lost 0 bases, V lost 1 base, and 6 bases had no gene match. Germline V gives CDR1 LGHNA, CDR2 YSLEER. This CDR3 contains 17 residues. The CDR3 loop reads CASSQVGQGTANYGYTF. In DNA form, the CDR3 reads TGCGCCAGCAGCCAAGTAGGACAGGGGACAGCTAACTATGGCTACACCTTC.

This clonotype was detected ten times or more. The chain has TRBV27 and TRBJ2-7, with 13 nucleotides matching TRBD2. CDR3 length: 16 residues. Germline lookup yields CDR1 MNHEY and CDR2 SMNVEV (reference sequence). Trimming at V came to 3 bases and at J to 2 bases, leaving 4 bases not matched to a gene. CDR3 nucleotide sequence: TGTGCCAGCAGTTTGCAAGGGACTAGCGGGGCCTACGAGCAGTACTTC. Translating gives CASSLQGTSGAYEQYF.

This clonotype has only one observation. A far more abundant clone sits one base away, making this likely a read error. The CDR3 spells CASSYSLDAGYKQYF. The CDR3 DNA sequence: TGTGCCAGCAGTTACTCGTTAGACGCTGGCTACAAGCAGTACTTC. The chain combines TRBV6-4 with TRBJ2-7, with D hard to call. The CDR3 has 15 residues. The V gene's germline CDR1 is MRHNA and CDR2 SNTAGT.

Comments on this clonotype: A much larger clone differs from this one at a single base, so this may be a read error. The chain joins TRBV12-3 or TRBV12-4 to TRBJ2-1; 13 nucleotides match TRBD2. This CDR3 spans 14 amino acids. CDR3 DNA sequence: TGTGTCAGCAGTGGACTAGCGGGAGTGGGTGAGCAGTTCTTC. Its translation: CVSSGLAGVGEQFF.

Turning to this clonotype: With a much larger clone just one base away, this may be a read error. V and J are TRBV27 and TRBJ2-5; D tentatively reads TRBD1 or TRBD2 (5 bases each). The V gene lost 3 bases and the J gene lost 7 bases, with 15 bases spanning the gap. The CDR3 spans 14 residues. Looked up from germline, CDR1 is MNHEY and CDR2 is SMNVEV (reference sequence). DNA for the CDR3: TGTGCCAGCAGTTTTTGGCCGGGGCTGGGGACCCAGTACTTC. Protein sequence: CASSFWPGLGTQYF.

This clonotype was detected ten times or more. The J gene is TRBJ2-1, the V gene TRBV14; D not certain. Trimming cost V 2 bases and J 7 bases, with 6 bases left between them. From germline, CDR1 is SGHDN and CDR2 FVKESK. The CDR3 is 12 amino acids. The CDR3: CASSQIRNEQFF. DNA of the CDR3: TGTGCCAGCAGCCAAATCCGGAATGAGCAGTTCTTC.

This chain uses TRBV30 with TRBJ2-2; D gene ambiguous. Germline V CDR1 and CDR2: GTSNPN, SVGIG (reference sequence). CDR3 length equals 14 residues. V was cut by 4 bases and J by 0 bases, with 9 bases left in between. DNA for the CDR3: TGTGCCTGGAAAGGATTTACGAACACCGGGGAGCTGTTTTTT. As protein: CAWKGFTNTGELFF.

There are a few counts of this clonotype. This chain joins TRBV18 and TRBJ1-5; D unresolved. Germline loops: CDR1 KGHSH, CDR2 LQKENI. The CDR3 has 14 residues. Trimming cost V 0 bases and J 2 bases, with 5 bases left between them. The CDR3 loop is CASSPPAGNQPQHF. The DNA of the CDR3 is TGTGCCAGCTCACCACCGGCGGGCAATCAGCCCCAGCATTTT.

Ten or more counts support this clonotype. The chain's CDR3 is CASSQERAGTFTEAFF. CDR3 DNA sequence: TGCGCCAGCAGCCAAGAGAGGGCGGGTACGTTCACTGAAGCTTTCTTT. This chain joins TRBV4-1 and TRBJ1-1; D is unclear. CDR3 length: 16 amino acids. The V gene's germline CDR1 is MGHRA and CDR2 YSYEKL. V lost 0 bases and J 4 bases, leaving 15 bases between the germline ends.

This clonotype occurred a few times. The chain recombines TRBV30 with TRBJ2-6; tentative D call: TRBD2 (5 bases). Germline CDR1 and CDR2: GTSNPN and SVGIG (reference sequence). The CDR3 loop spans 14 amino acids. V was shortened by 3 bases and J by 1 base, with 7 bases between the two germline ends. The DNA for the CDR3 is TGTGCCTGGAGAGGCGGGTCTGGGGCCAACGTCCTGACTTTC. It translates to CAWRGGSGANVLTF.

This clonotype occurred many times. The rearrangement links TRBV7-2 to TRBJ1-1; D call uncertain. The CDR3 consists of 13 residues. Germline CDR1 reads SGHTA; CDR2 reads FQGNSA. V was clipped by 6 bases and J by 6 bases, with 14 bases between them. The chain's CDR3 is CASSSLGEAEAFF. The CDR3 bases are TGTGCCAGCAGTTCTCTCGGCGAGGCTGAAGCTTTCTTT.

This clonotype was counted at least ten times. The V call is TRBV9, the J call TRBJ1-1, with 9 bases aligning to TRBD1. Trimming took 3 bases from V and 0 from J; bases not matched to a gene: 6. Germline CDR1 SGDLS, CDR2 YYNGEE. The CDR3 sequence is 16 residues long. The CDR3: CASSDGTGSLNTEAFF. The DNA of the CDR3 is TGTGCCAGCAGCGACGGGACAGGGAGTTTGAACACTGAAGCTTTCTTT.

This clonotype was counted many times. The chain joins TRBV20-1 to TRBJ2-7; TRBD2 matches 7 bases. J was trimmed by 2 bases and V by 6 bases; bases with no gene match: 10. This CDR3 has 14 residues. The germline V gene encodes CDR1 DFQATT and CDR2 SNEGSKA (reference sequence). The CDR3 spells CSAKSGRETYEQYF. CDR3 coding DNA: TGCAGTGCCAAGTCGGGGCGGGAGACCTACGAGCAGTACTTC.

This clonotype was recorded many times. The chain recombines TRBV7-9 with TRBJ2-3; 10 bases line up with TRBD1. The J call may be incorrect, as the DNA end agrees better with TRBJ1-1. The germline V gene encodes CDR1 SEHNR and CDR2 FQNEAQ (reference sequence). This CDR3 comprises 13 residues. DNA of the CDR3: TGTGCCAGCAGCGCTGGACAGGGGGCTGAAGCTTTCTTT. It codes for CASSAGQGAEAFF.

This clonotype was detected a few times. This sequence joins TRBV15 and TRBJ2-7; no clear D. Germline CDR1 LNHNV, CDR2 YYDKDF (reference sequence). With 0 bases removed from V and 3 bases from J, the gap between germline ends came to 9 bases. CDR3 length equals 14 residues. The CDR3 reads CATSRDSGVYEQYF. CDR3 nucleotides: TGTGCCACCAGCAGAGATAGTGGGGTCTACGAGCAGTACTTC. The whole variable domain, filled in from reference TRBV15 and TRBJ2-7, reads DAMVIQNPRYQVTQFGKPVTLSCSQTLNHNVMYWYQQKSSQAPKLLFHYYDKDFNNEADTPDNFQSRRPNTSFCFLDIRSPGLGDTAMYLCATSRDSGVYEQYFGPGTRLTVT.